These 13 T cell receptor beta chains were all obtained from the same sample, sequenced in a study of blood T cell repertoires in COVID-19. Libraries were prepared by immunoSEQ multiplex PCR; TCRdb keeps only in-frame clonotypes and omits some of them. The data hold more than 300,000 clones, with 75% to 90% observed a single time. The sequenced sample consisted of PBMCs or T cells enriched from blood (not recorded which). These receptors were obtained from a woman between 50 and 59 years old who had recovered from COVID-19.

CDR3 nucleotide sequence: TGTGCCAGCAGTCGGACAGGAACTGGCTACACCTTC. Its translation is CASSRTGTGYTF. This chain uses TRBV12-3 or TRBV12-4 with TRBJ1-2; 7 bases are shared with TRBD1. CDR3 length: 12 residues. Trimming cost V 5 bases and J 7 bases; bases outside gene matches: 4.

The V gene is TRBV7-8, the J gene TRBJ1-4; no clear D. CDR3 length equals 14 residues. Looked up from germline, CDR1 is SGHVS and CDR2 is FQNEAQ. Trimming cost V 5 bases and J 8 bases, with 15 bases left between them. The CDR3 sequence is CASSPRDGGEKLFF. CDR3 DNA: TGTGCCAGCAGCCCTCGCGACGGCGGAGAAAAACTGTTTTTT.

This chain links TRBV4-2 with TRBJ2-5; D may be TRBD2 (6 bases). CDR3 size: 16 residues. The V end lost 3 bases, the J end lost 4 bases, and 18 bases lay between the germline ends. Germline-derived CDR1 and CDR2 are LGHNA and YNFKEQ. The CDR3 reads CASSHTRLGVGETQYF. The CDR3 region has the DNA TGTGCCAGCAGCCACACGCGACTAGGCGTGGGAGAGACCCAGTACTTC.

This clone has a single count. J is TRBJ2-1 and V is TRBV7-9; D is perhaps TRBD2 (5 bases). The germline V gene encodes CDR1 SEHNR and CDR2 FQNEAQ (reference sequence). The CDR3 spans 12 residues. CDR3 region: CANTAGGDEQFF. Here the CDR3 DNA reads TGTGCAAATACCGCGGGTGGTGATGAGCAGTTCTTC.

The chain joins TRBV6-6 to TRBJ2-2; 7 positions match TRBD1. In germline, CDR1 is MNHNY, CDR2 SVGAGI (reference sequence). The CDR3 has 13 amino acids. V was pared by 8 bases and J by 4 bases, with 4 bases of the junction left unmatched. CDR3 protein: CASSTGITGELFF. The DNA for the CDR3 is TGTGCCAGCTCGACAGGGATCACCGGGGAGCTGTTTTTT.

This clone has more than one count but fewer than ten. Other nucleotide sequences in the sample specify the same CDR3. This chain connects TRBV30 to TRBJ1-2; D remains ambiguous. CDR1 and CDR2 (germline): GTSNPN, SVGIG (reference sequence). V was trimmed by 0 bases and J by 5 bases, leaving 10 bases between them. The CDR3 loop spans 13 amino acids. The CDR3 protein is CAWSVRGDYGYTF. The CDR3, as DNA: TGTGCCTGGAGTGTACGGGGAGATTATGGCTACACCTTC.

The chain is built from TRBV6-5 and TRBJ2-3; TRBD2 is a possible D gene (6 bases). V was trimmed by 2 bases and J by 4 bases, leaving 13 bases between them. This CDR3 is built from 15 residues. Germline CDR1 and CDR2: MNHEY and SVGAGI. CDR3 in amino acids: CASSYLPTGADTQYF. CDR3 in DNA: TGTGCCAGCAGTTACCTCCCCACGGGGGCAGATACGCAGTATTTT.

J is TRBJ2-5 and V is TRBV11-3; TRBD2 matches 12 bases. The CDR3 loop spans 15 amino acids. Germline CDR1 and CDR2: SGHNT and YENEEA. Trimming at V came to 5 bases and at J to 7 bases, leaving 8 bases not matched to a gene. CDR3 in amino acids: CASSIKLAGGGTQYF. Here the CDR3 DNA reads TGTGCCAGCAGCATTAAACTAGCGGGGGGTGGGACCCAGTACTTC.

The chain has TRBV2 and TRBJ2-1; 9 positions match TRBD2. The germline V gene encodes CDR1 SNHLY and CDR2 FYNNEI. Losses at the gene ends were 5 bases for V and 7 bases for J; bases not matched to a gene: 24. This CDR3 region has 20 residues. CDR3 protein: CASSLQSGVAGVRFRNEQFF. CDR3 nucleotide sequence: TGTGCCAGCAGTTTGCAATCCGGAGTAGCGGGAGTAAGATTTAGGAATGAGCAGTTCTTC.

The chain employs TRBV11-2 and TRBJ1-1, with D possibly TRBD1 on 6 matching bases. This CDR3 is 16 amino acids long. CDR1 is SGHAT, CDR2 FQNNGV, per germline. Between the trimmed V and J ends, which lost 1 base and 5 bases, there was a span of 17 bases. The CDR3 is CASSLGPGGQGTEAFF. CDR3 DNA: TGTGCCAGCAGCTTAGGACCTGGGGGACAAGGAACTGAAGCTTTCTTT.

A single count supports this clone. This chain connects TRBV3-1 (or the pseudogene TRBV3-2) to TRBJ2-7; D not certain. The CDR3 runs 12 residues. Trimming cost V 4 bases and J 3 bases, with 7 bases left between them. The germline V gene has CDR1 LGHDT and CDR2 YNNKEL (reference sequence). The CDR3 is CASSLLGYEQYF. CDR3 nucleotide sequence: TGTGCCAGCAGCCTACTTGGCTACGAGCAGTACTTC.

The CDR3 DNA is TGTGCCAGCAGTTTGGTTAGAAACTATGGCTACACCTTC. As protein: CASSLVRNYGYTF. The chain uses TRBV27 and TRBJ1-2; D gene ambiguous. V lost 3 bases and J lost 2, with 7 bases in between. CDR1 is MNHEY, CDR2 SMNVEV, per germline (reference sequence). This CDR3 is 13 amino acids long.

The rearrangement joins TRBV4-1 to TRBJ1-2, with D possibly TRBD1 on 6 matching bases. The germline gives CDR1 MGHRA, CDR2 YSYEKL. The CDR3 extends over 17 amino acids. With 0 bases removed from V and 1 base from J, the gap between germline ends came to 15 bases. Here the CDR3 DNA reads TGCGCCAGCAGCCAAGATGGTCAGGGGACCTTTAACTATGGCTACACCTTC. This codes for CASSQDGQGTFNYGYTF.